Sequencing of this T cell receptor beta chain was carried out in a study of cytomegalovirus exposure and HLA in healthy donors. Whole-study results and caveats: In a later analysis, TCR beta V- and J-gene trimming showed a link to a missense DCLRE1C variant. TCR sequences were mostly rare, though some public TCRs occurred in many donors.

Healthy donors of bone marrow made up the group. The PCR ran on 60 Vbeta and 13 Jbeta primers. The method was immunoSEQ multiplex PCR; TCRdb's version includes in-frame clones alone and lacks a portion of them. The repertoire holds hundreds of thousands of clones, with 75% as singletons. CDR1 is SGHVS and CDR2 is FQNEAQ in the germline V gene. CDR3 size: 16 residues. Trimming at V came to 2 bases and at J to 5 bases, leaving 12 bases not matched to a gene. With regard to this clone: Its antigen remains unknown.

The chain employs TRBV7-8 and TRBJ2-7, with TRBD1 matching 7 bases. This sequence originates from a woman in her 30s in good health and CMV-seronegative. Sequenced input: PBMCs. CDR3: CASSLWETGSSDEQYF. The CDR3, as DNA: TGTGCCAGCAGCTTATGGGAGACAGGGTCTTCGGACGAGCAGTACTTC.